This T cell receptor beta chain stems from a study of blood T cell repertoires in COVID-19. Study-level background: From T cells, B-cell-depleted T cells, or PBMCs came the material, which was cDNA or gDNA.

In germline, CDR1 is SQVTM, CDR2 ANQGSEA. With 8 bases clipped from V and 0 bases from J, the junction kept 5 bases outside the gene matches. The CDR3 is 14 amino acids. Clones were read by immunoSEQ multiplex PCR, and TCRdb kept only the in-frame ones, dropping some. The sample records about 220,000 clones, 83% being singletons. The receptor was derived from a woman aged 50 to 65 who had been exposed to COVID-19. Material for sequencing was PBMCs or T cells enriched from blood (not recorded which). The chain links TRBV29-1 to TRBJ2-2; 8 bases agree with TRBD1. The CDR3 spells CSYRGASNTGELFF. The CDR3 bases are TGCAGCTACAGGGGGGCCTCGAACACCGGGGAGCTGTTTTTT.